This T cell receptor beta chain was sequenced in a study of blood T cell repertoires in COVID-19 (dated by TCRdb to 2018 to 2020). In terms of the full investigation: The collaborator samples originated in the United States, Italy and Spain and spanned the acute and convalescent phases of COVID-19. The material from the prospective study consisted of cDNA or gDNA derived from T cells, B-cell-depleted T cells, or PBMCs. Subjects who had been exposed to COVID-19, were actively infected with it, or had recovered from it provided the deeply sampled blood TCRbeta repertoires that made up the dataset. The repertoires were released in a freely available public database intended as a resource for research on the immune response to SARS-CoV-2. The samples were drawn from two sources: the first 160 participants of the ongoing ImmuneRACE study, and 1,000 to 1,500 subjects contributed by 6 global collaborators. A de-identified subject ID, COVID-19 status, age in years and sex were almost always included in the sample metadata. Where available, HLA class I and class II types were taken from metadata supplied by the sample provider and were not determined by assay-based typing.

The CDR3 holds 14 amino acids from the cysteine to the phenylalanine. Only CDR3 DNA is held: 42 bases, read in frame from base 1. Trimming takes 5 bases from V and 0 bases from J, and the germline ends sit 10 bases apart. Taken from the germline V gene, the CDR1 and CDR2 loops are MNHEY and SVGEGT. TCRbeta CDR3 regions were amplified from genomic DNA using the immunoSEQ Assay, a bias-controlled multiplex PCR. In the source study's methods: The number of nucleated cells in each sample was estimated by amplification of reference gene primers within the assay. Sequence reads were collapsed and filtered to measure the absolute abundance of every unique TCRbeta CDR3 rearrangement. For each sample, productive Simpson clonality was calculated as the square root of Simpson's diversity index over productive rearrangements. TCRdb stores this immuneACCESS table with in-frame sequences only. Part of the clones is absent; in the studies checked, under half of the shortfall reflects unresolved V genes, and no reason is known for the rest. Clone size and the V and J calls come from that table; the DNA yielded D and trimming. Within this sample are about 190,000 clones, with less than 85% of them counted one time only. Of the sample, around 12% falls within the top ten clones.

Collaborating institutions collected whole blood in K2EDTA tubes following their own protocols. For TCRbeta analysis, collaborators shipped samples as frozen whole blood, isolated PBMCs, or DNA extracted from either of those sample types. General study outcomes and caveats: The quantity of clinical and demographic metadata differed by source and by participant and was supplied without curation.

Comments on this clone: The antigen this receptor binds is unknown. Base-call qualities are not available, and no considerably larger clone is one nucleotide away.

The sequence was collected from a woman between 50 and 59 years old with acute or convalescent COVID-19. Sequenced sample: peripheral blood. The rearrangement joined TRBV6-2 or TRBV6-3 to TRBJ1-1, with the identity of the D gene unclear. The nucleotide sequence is TGTGCCAGCAGTAGGATACAGATGAACACTGAAGCTTTCTTT. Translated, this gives CASSRIQMNTEAFF.